The 20 T cell receptor beta chains in this list originate from one sample, sequenced in a study of radiation and T cells in renal cell carcinoma (dated by TCRdb to between 2020 and 2021). The protocol used for the library was the immunoSEQ multiplex PCR assay. This immuneACCESS table, as held by TCRdb, lists in-frame sequences with V and J called but not all clones. Of the missing ones, under half trace to an unresolved V gene in checked studies; the others have no known cause. In all, the sample holds some 120,000 clones, and over 75% of those were seen once. The top ten clonotypes cover around 2% of the sample. This specimen's time point label, per the study, means: blood 2 weeks post-SBRT. In light of the paper, this sample's treatment or condition label describes: 15 Gy SBRT to primary tumor, nephrectomy 4 weeks later. This material consisted of blood, taken from a patient whose treatment included radiotherapy and nephrectomy. Receptors originate from a woman aged 55 to 70 with renal cell carcinoma.

The chain carries TRBV15 and TRBJ1-6, with unresolved D. From germline, CDR1 is LNHNV and CDR2 YYDKDF (reference sequence). The CDR3 extends over 15 amino acids. V dropped 1 base and J dropped 8 bases, with 12 bases sitting between them. The CDR3 region is CATSRVGVMDSPLHF. In nucleotides, the CDR3 is TGTGCCACCAGCAGAGTAGGCGTTATGGATTCACCCCTCCACTTT.

V usage is TRBV6-5 and J usage is TRBJ1-2, with TRBD1 as a possible D gene (6 bases). V was pared by 0 bases and J by 8 bases, with 10 bases between. CDR3 length equals 13 residues. Per the germline V gene, CDR1 is MNHEY and CDR2 is SVGAGI. The CDR3 region has the DNA TGTGCCAGCAGTTACTCAACCGGGGGCGGCTACACCTTC. Protein product: CASSYSTGGGYTF.

The rearrangement uses TRBV28 and TRBJ2-4; 9 nucleotides align to TRBD1. With 5 bases clipped from V and 7 bases from J, the junction kept 12 bases outside the gene matches. CDR3 size: 16 residues. Germline CDR1 MDHEN, CDR2 SYDVKM. The DNA for the CDR3 is TGTGCCAGCAGTACCCTACAGGGGGCTATCCCGAACATTCAGTACTTC. It specifies CASSTLQGAIPNIQYF.

The chain is built from TRBV7-2 and TRBJ1-3; D is possibly TRBD1 (5 bases). V was clipped by 2 bases and J by 11 bases, with 16 bases between them. The CDR3 length is 14 residues. Germline CDR1 SGHTA, CDR2 FQGNSA. The CDR3 DNA reads TGTGCCAGCAGCTTAAATTTCAGGGACTATCCCATATATTTT. This sequence encodes CASSLNFRDYPIYF.

The V and J genes are TRBV6-6 and TRBJ1-1; unclear D gene. The V gene lost 11 bases and the J gene lost 6 bases, with 10 bases spanning the gap. The CDR3 contains 10 residues. Germline assignment: CDR1 MNHNY and CDR2 SVGAGI (reference sequence). CDR3 DNA: TGTGCCGTAGGAAGCGCTGAAGCTTTCTTT. Amino acid sequence: CAVGSAEAFF.

The chain employs TRBV5-1 and TRBJ2-5; D tentatively reads TRBD1 or TRBD2 (5 bases each). CDR1 is SGHRS and CDR2 is YFSETQ in the germline V gene. Trimming shortened V by 4 bases and J by 0 bases, and 13 bases separated the two germline ends. The CDR3 extends over 15 amino acids. This chain's CDR3 is CASSRGPKYQETQYF. For the CDR3, the DNA is TGCGCCAGCAGCAGGGGACCGAAGTACCAAGAGACCCAGTACTTC.

This clone appeared a single time. J is TRBJ1-1 and V is TRBV14; 8 nucleotides line up with TRBD1. Germline V gene sequence: CDR1 SGHDN, CDR2 FVKESK. Germline trimming cut 2 bases from V and 4 bases from J; bases unmatched to any gene: 3. This CDR3 has 14 residues. The DNA for the CDR3 is TGTGCCAGCAGCCAAAACAGGGGGACCACTGAAGCTTTCTTT. It is translated as CASSQNRGTTEAFF.

The genes are TRBV5-1 and TRBJ2-3, with TRBD2 as a possible D gene (6 bases). The V and J ends lost 1 base and 0 bases respectively, with 18 bases between them. Germline V gives CDR1 SGHRS, CDR2 YFSETQ. The CDR3 totals 18 residues. CDR3 protein: CASSLTRDWSFSTDTQYF. As DNA, the CDR3 is TGCGCCAGCAGCTTGACCCGGGACTGGAGTTTTAGCACAGATACGCAGTATTTT.

The chain is built from TRBV29-1 and TRBJ1-2; no clear D. Germline V gene lookup returns CDR1 SQVTM and CDR2 ANQGSEA. Between the trimmed V and J ends, which lost 3 bases and 8 bases, there was a span of 7 bases. This CDR3 is built from 10 residues. CDR3 sequence: CSVDGKGYTF. In DNA form, the CDR3 reads TGCAGCGTTGACGGGAAAGGCTACACCTTC.

This clone was counted a single time. V gene TRBV6-6 combines with J gene TRBJ2-4; D remains ambiguous. The CDR3 length is 12 residues. V was shortened by 6 bases and J by 6 bases, with 9 bases between the two germline ends. The germline V gene encodes CDR1 MNHNY and CDR2 SVGAGI (reference sequence). Here the CDR3 reads CASRHPLNIQYF. The DNA of the CDR3 is TGTGCCAGCAGACACCCTTTAAACATTCAGTACTTC.

The chain recombines TRBV6-1 with TRBJ1-2, with TRBD1 matching over 7 bases. The germline CDR1 and CDR2 sequences are MNHNS and SASEGT. With 6 bases clipped from V and 4 bases from J, the junction kept 2 bases outside the gene matches. CDR3 size: 12 residues. The CDR3 reads CASRGDSYGYTF. The CDR3 DNA follows: TGTGCCAGCAGAGGGGACAGCTATGGCTACACCTTC.

The genes are TRBV7-9 and TRBJ2-7; 7 nucleotides match TRBD1. This CDR3 spans 14 amino acids. V shed 5 bases, J shed 3 bases, and the junction held 7 bases outside the gene matches. Germline V gene lookup returns CDR1 SEHNR and CDR2 FQNEAQ (reference sequence). The CDR3, as DNA: TGTGCCAGCAGCCCTAGGGACAGCATCTACGAGCAGTACTTC. Amino acids: CASSPRDSIYEQYF.

The chain is built from TRBV10-1 and TRBJ1-3; perhaps TRBD1 as D (6 bases). V dropped 7 bases and J dropped 2 bases, with 18 bases sitting between them. CDR3 length equals 16 residues. CDR1 is WNHNN, CDR2 SYGVQD, per germline (reference sequence). The CDR3 bases are TGCGCCAGCATCCGGACAGTATCAGGTCCTGGAAACACCATATATTTT. As protein: CASIRTVSGPGNTIYF.

The rearrangement uses TRBV29-1 and TRBJ2-3; D assignment may be TRBD1 or TRBD2 (5 bases each). V was shortened by 5 bases and J by 4 bases, with 19 bases between the two germline ends. The CDR3 spans 15 residues. CDR1 and CDR2 (germline): SQVTM, ANQGSEA. The chain's CDR3 is CSVLTGTIFPDTQYF. For the CDR3, the DNA is TGCAGCGTTCTCACCGGGACCATCTTCCCAGATACGCAGTATTTT.

About this clone itself: Other nucleotide sequences from this sample produce the same CDR3. The chain joins TRBV5-1 to TRBJ1-1, with D perhaps TRBD1 (5 bases). The V end lost 2 bases, the J end lost 1 base, and 6 bases lay between the germline ends. CDR1 is SGHRS and CDR2 is YFSETQ in the germline V gene. CDR3 length equals 13 residues. CDR3 bases: TGCGCCAGCAGCTTAACAGGGAACACTGAAGCTTTCTTT. It codes for CASSLTGNTEAFF.

V is TRBV4-1 and J is TRBJ1-3; TRBD1 is a possible D gene (5 bases). Germline values: CDR1 MGHRA, CDR2 YSYEKL. The CDR3 contains 18 residues. With 2 bases removed from V and 0 bases from J, the gap between germline ends came to 17 bases. Here the CDR3 reads CASSQRTQGEDSGNTIYF. The CDR3 DNA sequence: TGCGCCAGCAGCCAACGTACCCAGGGAGAGGACTCTGGAAACACCATATATTTT.

This chain uses TRBV7-9 with TRBJ1-1, with D unclear. The V gene's germline CDR1 is SEHNR and CDR2 FQNEAQ (reference sequence). This CDR3 is built from 13 residues. Trimming left V 3 bases short and J 1 base short, with 6 bases between. CDR3 in DNA: TGTGCCAGCAGCTTTCGGCCGAACACTGAAGCTTTCTTT. Its protein is CASSFRPNTEAFF.

This rearrangement joins TRBV7-2 to TRBJ2-7; 7 nucleotides match TRBD2. The junction had 7 bases not matched to a gene; V was cut back by 5 bases and J by 0 bases. Germline V gives CDR1 SGHTA, CDR2 FQGNSA. The CDR3 has 15 residues. The CDR3 protein is CASSVGLSSSYEQYF. The CDR3 nucleotides read TGTGCCAGCAGCGTGGGACTATCTAGCTCCTACGAGCAGTACTTC.

The chain uses TRBV4-1 and TRBJ1-2, with TRBD1 as a possible D gene (6 bases). This CDR3 is built from 15 residues. CDR1 and CDR2 (germline): MGHRA, YSYEKL. V gave up 4 bases and J gave up 1 base, with 13 bases separating them. The CDR3, as DNA: TGCGCCAGCAGCCCTTGGGCAGGGGATAACTATGGCTACACCTTC. This sequence encodes CASSPWAGDNYGYTF.

This rearrangement joins TRBV5-6 to TRBJ2-2; 8 nucleotides match TRBD1. Germline CDR1 is SGHDT and CDR2 is YYEEEE. The CDR3 sequence is 16 residues long. The ends lost 4 bases at V and 5 bases at J; junction bases unmatched: 10. The CDR3 protein is CASSARDRLDTGELFF. CDR3 bases: TGTGCCAGCAGCGCCCGGGACAGGTTAGATACCGGGGAGCTGTTTTTT.